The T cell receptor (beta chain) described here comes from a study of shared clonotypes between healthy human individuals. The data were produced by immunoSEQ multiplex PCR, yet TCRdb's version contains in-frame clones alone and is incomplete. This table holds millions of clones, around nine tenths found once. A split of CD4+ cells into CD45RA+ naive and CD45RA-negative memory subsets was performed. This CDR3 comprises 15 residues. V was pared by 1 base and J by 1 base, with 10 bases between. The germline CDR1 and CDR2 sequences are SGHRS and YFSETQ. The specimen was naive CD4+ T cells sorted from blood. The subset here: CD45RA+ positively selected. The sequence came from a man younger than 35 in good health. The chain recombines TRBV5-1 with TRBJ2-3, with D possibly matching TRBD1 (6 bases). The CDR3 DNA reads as TGCGCCAGCAGCTTGCGGCAGGGGCGCACAGATACGCAGTATTTT. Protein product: CASSLRQGRTDTQYF.